The present entry profiles one TCR beta chain with its context. Within the sample, other DNA sequences also encode this same CDR3. With V trimmed by 4 bases and J by 2 bases, 3 bases remained unmatched. Germline CDR1 SGHDN, CDR2 FVKESK. CDR3 length: 14 residues. This sample was included in a study of blood T cell repertoires in COVID-19. Overall study: Samples taken during acute and convalescent COVID-19 were collected in the United States, Italy and Spain.

Sequencing used immunoSEQ multiplex PCR; TCRdb keeps in-frame clones, though not all of them. The data contain roughly 180,000 clones, under 90% of them seen just once; the ten biggest clones take up around 18%. Cohort assignment relied on participant-reported clinical history. J is TRBJ2-3 and V is TRBV14; 7 bases match TRBD1. What was sequenced was PBMCs or T cells enriched from blood (not recorded which). The source is a man aged 60 to 69 who had recovered from COVID-19. The CDR3 nucleotides read TGTGCCAGCAGCCGACAGGGATACACAGATACGCAGTATTTT. This encodes CASSRQGYTDTQYF.